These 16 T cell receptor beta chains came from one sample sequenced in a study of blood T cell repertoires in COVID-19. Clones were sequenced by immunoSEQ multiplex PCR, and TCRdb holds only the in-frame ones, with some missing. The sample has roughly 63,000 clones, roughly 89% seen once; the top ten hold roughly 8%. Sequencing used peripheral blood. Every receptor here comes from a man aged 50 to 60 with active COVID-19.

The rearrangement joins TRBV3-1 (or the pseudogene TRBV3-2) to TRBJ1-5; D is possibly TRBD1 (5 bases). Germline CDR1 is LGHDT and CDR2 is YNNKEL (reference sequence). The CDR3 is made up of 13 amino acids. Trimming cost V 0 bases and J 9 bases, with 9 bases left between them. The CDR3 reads CASSQDQGSPQHF. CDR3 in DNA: TGTGCCAGCAGCCAAGATCAGGGTTCGCCCCAGCATTTT.

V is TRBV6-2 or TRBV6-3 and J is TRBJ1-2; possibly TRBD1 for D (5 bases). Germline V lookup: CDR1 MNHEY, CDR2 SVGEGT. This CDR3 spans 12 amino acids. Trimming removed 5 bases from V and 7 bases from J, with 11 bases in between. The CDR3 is CASSPGGVGYTF. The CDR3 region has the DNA TGTGCCAGCAGTCCCGGGGGGGTTGGCTACACCTTC.

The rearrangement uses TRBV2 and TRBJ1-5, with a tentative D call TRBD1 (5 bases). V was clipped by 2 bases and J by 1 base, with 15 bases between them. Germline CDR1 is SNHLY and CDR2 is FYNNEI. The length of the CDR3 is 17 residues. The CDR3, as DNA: TGTGCCAGCAGTGAATTGGGGCCAATGTGGAGCAATCAGCCCCAGCATTTT. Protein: CASSELGPMWSNQPQHF. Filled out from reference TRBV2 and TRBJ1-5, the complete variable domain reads EPEVTQTPSHQVTQMGQEVILRCVPISNHLYFYWYRQILGQKVEFLVSFYNNEISEKSEIFDDQFSVERPDGSNFTLKIRSTKLEDSAMYFCASSELGPMWSNQPQHFGDGTRLSIL.

The CDR3 DNA follows: TGTGCCAGCAGTGAAAGAAGGGGGTCCGGGGAGCTGTTTTTT. Translated, it gives CASSERRGSGELFF. The J gene is TRBJ2-2, the V gene TRBV2; possible D gene TRBD1, 6 bases. This CDR3 region has 14 residues. Trimming stripped 2 bases from V and 6 bases from J, with 10 bases between. CDR1 and CDR2 (germline): SNHLY, FYNNEI.

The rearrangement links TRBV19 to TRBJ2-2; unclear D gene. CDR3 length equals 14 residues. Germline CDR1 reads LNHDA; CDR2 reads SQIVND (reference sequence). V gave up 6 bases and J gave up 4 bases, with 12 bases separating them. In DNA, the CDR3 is TGTGCCAGTAGGGCGACACGAAGCACCGGGGAGCTGTTTTTT. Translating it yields CASRATRSTGELFF.

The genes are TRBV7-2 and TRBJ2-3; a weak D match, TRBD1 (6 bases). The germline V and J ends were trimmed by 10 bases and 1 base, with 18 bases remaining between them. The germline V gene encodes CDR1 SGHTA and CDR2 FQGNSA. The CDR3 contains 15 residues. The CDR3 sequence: CATRGQAVGTDTQYF. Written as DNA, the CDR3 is TGTGCCACCAGGGGCCAGGCTGTTGGCACAGATACGCAGTATTTT.

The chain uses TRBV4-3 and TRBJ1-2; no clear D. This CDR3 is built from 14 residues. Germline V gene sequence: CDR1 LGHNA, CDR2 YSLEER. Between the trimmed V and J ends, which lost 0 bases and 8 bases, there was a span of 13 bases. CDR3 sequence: CASSQDGVESGYTF. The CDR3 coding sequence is TGCGCCAGCAGCCAAGATGGTGTGGAGTCGGGCTACACCTTC.

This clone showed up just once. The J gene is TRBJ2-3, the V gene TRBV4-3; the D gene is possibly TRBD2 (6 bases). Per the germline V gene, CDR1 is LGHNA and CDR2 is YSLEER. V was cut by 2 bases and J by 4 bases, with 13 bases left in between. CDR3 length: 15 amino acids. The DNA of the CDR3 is TGCGCCAGCAGCCAAAAGGCGGGGTGGGCAGATACGCAGTATTTT. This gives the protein CASSQKAGWADTQYF.

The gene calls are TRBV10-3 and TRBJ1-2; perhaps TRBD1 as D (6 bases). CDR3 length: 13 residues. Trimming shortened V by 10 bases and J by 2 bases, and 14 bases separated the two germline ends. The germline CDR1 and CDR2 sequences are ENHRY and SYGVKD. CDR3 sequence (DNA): TGTGCCACCTCGGACAGCGTAAACTATGGCTACACCTTC. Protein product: CATSDSVNYGYTF.

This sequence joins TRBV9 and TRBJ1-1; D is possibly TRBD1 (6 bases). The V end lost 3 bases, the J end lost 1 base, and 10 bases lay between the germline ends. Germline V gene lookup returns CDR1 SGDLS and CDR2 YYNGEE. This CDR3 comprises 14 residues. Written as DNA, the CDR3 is TGTGCCAGCAGCGGAACAGGGCGGAACACTGAAGCTTTCTTT. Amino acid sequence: CASSGTGRNTEAFF.

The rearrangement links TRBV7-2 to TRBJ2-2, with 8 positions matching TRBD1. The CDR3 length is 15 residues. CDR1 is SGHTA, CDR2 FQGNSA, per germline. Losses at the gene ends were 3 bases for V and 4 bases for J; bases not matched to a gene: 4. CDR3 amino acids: CASSLTGVRTGELFF. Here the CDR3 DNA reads TGTGCCAGCAGCTTGACAGGGGTGCGCACCGGGGAGCTGTTTTTT.

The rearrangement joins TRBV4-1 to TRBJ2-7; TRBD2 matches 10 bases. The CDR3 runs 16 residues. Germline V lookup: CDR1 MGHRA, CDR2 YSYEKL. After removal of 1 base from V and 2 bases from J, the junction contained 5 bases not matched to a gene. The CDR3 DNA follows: TGCGCCAGCAGCCAAGGGAGGAGCGGGGGGGCCTACGAGCAGTACTTC. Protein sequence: CASSQGRSGGAYEQYF.

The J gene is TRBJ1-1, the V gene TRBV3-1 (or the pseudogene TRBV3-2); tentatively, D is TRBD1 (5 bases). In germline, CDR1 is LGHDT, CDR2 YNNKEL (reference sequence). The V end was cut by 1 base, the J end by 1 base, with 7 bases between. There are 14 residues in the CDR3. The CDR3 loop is CASSQGQKNTEAFF. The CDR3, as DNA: TGTGCCAGCAGCCAAGGACAGAAGAACACTGAAGCTTTCTTT.

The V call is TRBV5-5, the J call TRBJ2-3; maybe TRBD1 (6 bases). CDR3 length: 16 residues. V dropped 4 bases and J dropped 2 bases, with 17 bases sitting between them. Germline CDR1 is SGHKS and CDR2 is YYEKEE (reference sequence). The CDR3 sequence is CASSGARGWATDTQYF. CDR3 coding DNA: TGTGCCAGCAGCGGGGCCAGGGGATGGGCCACAGATACGCAGTATTTT.

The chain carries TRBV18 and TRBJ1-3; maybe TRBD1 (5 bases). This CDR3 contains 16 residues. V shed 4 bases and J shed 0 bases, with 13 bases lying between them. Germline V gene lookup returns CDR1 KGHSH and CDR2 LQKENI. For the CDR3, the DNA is TGTGCCAGCTCACTCGACAGACCAACCTCTGGAAACACCATATATTTT. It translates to CASSLDRPTSGNTIYF.

The CDR3: CASSRQGASYEQYF. DNA of the CDR3: TGCGCCAGCAGCAGACAGGGGGCCTCCTACGAGCAGTACTTC. The chain couples TRBV5-1 to TRBJ2-7; 10 bases align to TRBD1. V lost 4 bases, J lost 0 bases, and 1 base stayed unmatched. CDR3 length: 14 residues. CDR1 SGHRS and CDR2 YFSETQ come from the germline V gene.